The 4 T cell receptor beta chains given below trace back to one sample, sequenced in a study of T cell responses to AZD1222 COVID-19 vaccine. Profiling relied on immunoSEQ multiplex PCR, and the TCRdb table lists in-frame clones only, not all of them. The sample consists of fewer than 120,000 clones, just under 95% of them appearing once. The starting material was peripheral blood, obtained on day 0 of AZD1222 vaccination. These receptors came from an adult in good health.

This chain joins TRBV2 and TRBJ1-6, with TRBD1 matching over 11 bases. Germline-derived CDR1 and CDR2 are SNHLY and FYNNEI. V shed 5 bases and J 7 bases; nucleotides not matched to a gene: 4. The CDR3 length is 15 residues. CDR3 sequence: CASSLGTGGNSPLHF. CDR3 sequence (DNA): TGTGCCAGCAGTCTCGGGACAGGGGGAAATTCACCCCTCCACTTT.

CDR3: CAIATGGTNTEAFF. As DNA, the CDR3 is TGTGCCATCGCGACGGGGGGGACGAACACTGAAGCTTTCTTT. The chain couples TRBV10-3 to TRBJ1-1, with a tentative D call TRBD1 (5 bases). Per germline, CDR1 ENHRY and CDR2 SYGVKD. The V end was cut by 8 bases, the J end by 1 base, with 14 bases between. This CDR3 has 14 amino acids.

The chain combines TRBV6-4 with TRBJ2-7; D unresolved. This CDR3 has 12 residues. Between the trimmed V and J ends, which lost 3 bases and 3 bases, there was a span of 6 bases. CDR1 is MRHNA, CDR2 SNTAGT, per germline. The CDR3 protein is CASSEVVYEQYF. DNA for the CDR3: TGTGCCAGCAGTGAGGTGGTCTACGAGCAGTACTTC.

This clone appeared once. J is TRBJ2-1 and V is TRBV11-2; 7 bases fit TRBD2. V dropped 6 bases and J dropped 0; count of bases not matched to a gene: 2. The CDR3 consists of 14 residues. The germline gives CDR1 SGHAT, CDR2 FQNNGV. The CDR3, as DNA: TGTGCCAGCAGGGGGGGGTCCTCCTACAATGAGCAGTTCTTC. Protein: CASRGGSSYNEQFF.